Below are 17 T cell receptor beta chains sequenced from a single sample in a study of neoadjuvant anti-PD-1 for oral cavity cancer. The data were produced by immunoSEQ multiplex PCR, yet TCRdb's version contains in-frame clones alone and is incomplete. The sample includes around 18,000 clones, nearly 70% of them seen just once. Here the sequenced sample was PBMCs, taken before nivolumab (anti-PD-1) treatment. The receptors stem from a person aged 35-79 years with oral cavity squamous cell carcinoma.

This clone was seen more than once but under ten times. The rearrangement uses TRBV30 and TRBJ2-5; TRBD2 aligns across 11 bases. CDR3 size: 14 residues. With 2 bases clipped from V and 3 bases from J, the junction kept 2 bases outside the gene matches. Per the germline V gene, CDR1 is GTSNPN and CDR2 is SVGIG (reference sequence). The CDR3 loop is CAWSSLAGEETQYF. CDR3 sequence (DNA): TGTGCCTGGAGTTCACTAGCGGGAGAAGAGACCCAGTACTTC.

This clone was counted only a few times. The rearrangement joins TRBV5-1 to TRBJ1-1; 7 nucleotides agree with TRBD1. CDR1 and CDR2 from the germline V gene are SGHRS and YFSETQ. The CDR3 has 13 amino acids. V lost 3 bases to trimming and J lost 2 bases; unmatched junction nucleotides: 1. The CDR3 sequence is CASSWDSNTEAFF. The CDR3 DNA sequence: TGCGCCAGCAGCTGGGACAGCAACACTGAAGCTTTCTTT. Full variable domain (outside the CDR3, taken from reference TRBV5-1 and TRBJ1-1): KAGVTQTPRYLIKTRGQQVTLSCSPISGHRSVSWYQQTPGQGLQFLFEYFSETQRNKGNFPGRFSGRQFSNSRSEMNVSTLELGDSALYLCASSWDSNTEAFFGQGTRLTVV.

The chain has TRBV4-1 and TRBJ2-5; a possible D gene is TRBD2 (5 bases). Germline V gene lookup returns CDR1 MGHRA and CDR2 YSYEKL. The CDR3 length is 15 residues. V shed 0 bases and J shed 2 bases, with 10 bases lying between them. The chain's CDR3 is CASSQDSAAQETQYF. Written as DNA, the CDR3 is TGCGCCAGCAGCCAAGATAGCGCAGCACAAGAGACCCAGTACTTC.

The chain recombines TRBV21-1 with TRBJ2-5; TRBD2 is the table's D call and was not checked against the DNA. TRBV21-1 is a pseudogene segment. The CDR3 covers 15 residues. CDR3 sequence: CASSRRLAGRETQYF. Written as DNA, the CDR3 is TGTGCCAGCAGCAGGCGACTAGCGGGACGGGAGACCCAGTACTTC.

The J gene is TRBJ1-3, the V gene TRBV6-5; D is possibly TRBD1 (6 bases). This CDR3 has 13 amino acids. From germline, CDR1 is MNHEY and CDR2 SVGAGI. V lost 5 bases, J lost 5 bases, and 10 bases lay in between. CDR3: CASSKQGRNTIYF. The CDR3, as DNA: TGTGCCAGCAGTAAACAGGGCCGAAACACCATATATTTT.

This clone came up a few times. The CDR3 DNA follows: TGCAGCGCGTCGGGACAGTCGGCGGGGGAGCAGTACTTC. Amino acid sequence: CSASGQSAGEQYF. The J gene is TRBJ2-7, the V gene TRBV29-1; tentative D call: TRBD1 (7 bases). The germline CDR1 and CDR2 sequences are SQVTM and ANQGSEA. The CDR3 extends over 13 amino acids. The V and J ends lost 7 bases and 7 bases respectively, with 20 bases between them.

This rearrangement joins TRBV30 to TRBJ2-7; D may match TRBD1 or TRBD2 (6 bases each). The germline gives CDR1 GTSNPN, CDR2 SVGIG (reference sequence). V lost 0 bases and J lost 6, with 15 bases in between. The CDR3 is 14 residues long. Written as DNA, the CDR3 is TGTGCCTGGAGTGTTGGAGGGGGTACGGTCGAGCAGTACTTC. Translated: CAWSVGGGTVEQYF.

J is TRBJ1-1 and V is TRBV5-1; tentative D call: TRBD1 (6 bases). The V gene lost 4 bases and the J gene lost 0 bases, with 16 bases spanning the gap. The CDR3 has 16 amino acids. Germline CDR1 SGHRS, CDR2 YFSETQ. The CDR3 is CASSLSGTRLNTEAFF. DNA for the CDR3: TGCGCCAGCAGCCTATCTGGGACACGCTTGAACACTGAAGCTTTCTTT.

V usage is TRBV2 and J usage is TRBJ1-1; unclear D gene. V lost 0 bases to trimming and J lost 11 bases, with 7 bases between them. Looked up from germline, CDR1 is SNHLY and CDR2 is FYNNEI. This CDR3 spans 11 amino acids. The chain's CDR3 is CASSEAGEAFF. DNA for the CDR3: TGTGCCAGCAGTGAAGCGGGTGAGGCTTTCTTT.

This clone came up once. The chain couples TRBV5-1 to TRBJ1-2, with D maybe TRBD1 (5 bases). The V gene's germline CDR1 is SGHRS and CDR2 YFSETQ. V was shortened by 4 bases and J by 4 bases, with 14 bases between the two germline ends. This CDR3 spans 14 amino acids. The CDR3: CASSPLGDGYGYTF. CDR3 DNA: TGCGCCAGCAGCCCCTTGGGGGATGGCTATGGCTACACCTTC.

The gene calls are TRBV2 and TRBJ1-1; TRBD1 matches at 7 bases. The CDR3 runs 13 residues. Germline-derived CDR1 and CDR2 are SNHLY and FYNNEI. The V and J ends lost 10 bases and 0 bases, in that order; junction bases with no gene match: 5. The CDR3 region has the DNA TGTGCCACCAAGACAGGGATGAACACTGAAGCTTTCTTT. Amino acids: CATKTGMNTEAFF.

The chain uses TRBV5-1 and TRBJ2-1; 10 nucleotides agree with TRBD1. The CDR3 is 15 amino acids. Germline V lookup: CDR1 SGHRS, CDR2 YFSETQ. Unmatched junction bases numbered 5, after V lost 3 bases and J lost 5 bases. CDR3 DNA sequence: TGCGCCAGCAGCTCCGGGACAGGGGTAAACAATGAGCAGTTCTTC. Translated, it gives CASSSGTGVNNEQFF.

This clone was recorded only once. The chain uses TRBV29-1 and TRBJ2-2, with D perhaps matching TRBD2 (5 bases). Trimming removed 3 bases from V and 0 bases from J, with 8 bases in between. Germline V gene data show CDR1 as SQVTM and CDR2 as ANQGSEA. The CDR3 has 14 residues. Here the CDR3 DNA reads TGCAGCGTTGAGCCGGGGTCGAACACCGGGGAGCTGTTTTTT. Translating it yields CSVEPGSNTGELFF.

This chain links TRBV29-1 with TRBJ1-3; the D gene is possibly TRBD1 (5 bases). Germline CDR1 SQVTM, CDR2 ANQGSEA. CDR3 size: 15 residues. V was trimmed by 6 bases and J by 0 bases, leaving 15 bases between them. In DNA, the CDR3 is TGCAGCGTCTCCTCCGGGACCTTCTCTGGAAACACCATATATTTT. This codes for CSVSSGTFSGNTIYF. Full variable domain (rest looked up from reference TRBV29-1 and TRBJ1-3): SAVISQKPSRDICQRGTSLTIQCQVDSQVTMMFWYRQQPGQSLTLIATANQGSEATYESGFVIDKFPISRPNLTFSTLTVSNMSPEDSSIYLCSVSSGTFSGNTIYFGEGSWLTVV.

J is TRBJ1-2 and V is TRBV28; tentatively, D is TRBD1 (5 bases). The V gene lost 4 bases and the J gene lost 1 base, with 13 bases spanning the gap. The germline V gene has CDR1 MDHEN and CDR2 SYDVKM. This CDR3 spans 15 amino acids. Here the CDR3 reads CASSSLRGINYGYTF. The CDR3 bases are TGTGCCAGCAGTTCCCTTCGGGGGATTAACTATGGCTACACCTTC.

The DNA for the CDR3 is TGTGCCAGCAGCACCCGACAGGGGGGCACAGATACGCAGTATTTT. Its translation: CASSTRQGGTDTQYF. The chain joins TRBV7-2 to TRBJ2-3; 9 nucleotides line up with TRBD1. The CDR3 is made up of 15 amino acids. Per germline, CDR1 SGHTA and CDR2 FQGNSA. The V and J ends lost 5 bases and 1 base, in that order; junction bases with no gene match: 4. Combining the CDR3 with reference TRBV7-2 and TRBJ2-3 gives the whole variable domain GAGVSQSPSNKVTEKGKDVELRCDPISGHTALYWYRQSLGQGLEFLIYFQGNSAPDKSGLPSDRFSAERTGGSVSTLTIQRTQQEDSAVYLCASSTRQGGTDTQYFGPGTRLTVL.

The V gene is TRBV5-1, the J gene TRBJ2-5; D might be TRBD1 (6 bases). Trimming stripped 4 bases from V and 2 bases from J, with 18 bases between. CDR3 length: 16 amino acids. The germline V gene has CDR1 SGHRS and CDR2 YFSETQ. CDR3 DNA sequence: TGCGCCAGCAGCCCTACCCCGGGACACCAACAAGAGACCCAGTACTTC. Protein: CASSPTPGHQQETQYF.